The entry below describes one T cell receptor (beta chain). As handled by the study authors: Researchers report that nucleated cell counts were estimated from reference gene primer amplification. Generated by immunoSEQ multiplex PCR, the TCRdb table keeps only in-frame clones and is missing some. D and trimming come from the DNA, and the V and J calls and clone size come from that table. The top ten clones hold about 12% of a sample with tens of thousands of clones, 75% to 90% of them seen once. The data are from a study of blood T cell repertoires in COVID-19. Study-wide background: Both acute and convalescent COVID-19 samples were obtained from the United States, Italy and Spain. The analysed material was cDNA or gDNA that came from T cells, B-cell-depleted T cells, or PBMCs.

There are 14 residues in the CDR3. The V and J ends lost 3 bases and 6 bases, in that order; junction bases with no gene match: 1. Germline values: CDR1 SGHDT, CDR2 YYEEEE. The chain uses TRBV5-6 and TRBJ1-5, with 12 nucleotides matching TRBD1. This receptor was identified in a human donor in a cohort sampled during active COVID-19. The sequenced sample consisted of peripheral blood. CDR3 sequence (DNA): TGTGCCAGCAGCTGGGGACAGGGGGCTCAGCCCCAGCATTTT. Its translation is CASSWGQGAQPQHF. Filled out from reference TRBV5-6 and TRBJ1-5, the complete variable domain reads DAGVTQSPTHLIKTRGQQVTLRCSPKSGHDTVSWYQQALGQGPQFIFQYYEEEERQRGNFPDRFSGHQFPNYSSELNVNALLLGDSALYLCASSWGQGAQPQHFGDGTRLSIL.